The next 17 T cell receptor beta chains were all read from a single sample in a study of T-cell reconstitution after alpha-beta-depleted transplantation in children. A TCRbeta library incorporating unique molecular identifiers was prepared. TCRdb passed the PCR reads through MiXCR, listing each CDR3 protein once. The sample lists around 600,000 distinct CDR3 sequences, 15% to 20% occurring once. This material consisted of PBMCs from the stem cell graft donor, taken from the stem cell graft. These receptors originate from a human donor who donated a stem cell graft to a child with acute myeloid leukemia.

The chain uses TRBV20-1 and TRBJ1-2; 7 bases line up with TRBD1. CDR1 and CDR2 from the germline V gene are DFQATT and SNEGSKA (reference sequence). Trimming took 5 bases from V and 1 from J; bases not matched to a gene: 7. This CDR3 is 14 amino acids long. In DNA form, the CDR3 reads TGCAGTGCTCCCCAGGGGGGGGTTAACTATGGCTACACCTTC. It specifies CSAPQGGVNYGYTF.

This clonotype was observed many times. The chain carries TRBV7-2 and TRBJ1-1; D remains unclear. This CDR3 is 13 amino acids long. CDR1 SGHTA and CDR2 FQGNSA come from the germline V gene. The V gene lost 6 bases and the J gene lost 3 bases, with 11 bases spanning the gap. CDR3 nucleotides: TGTGCCAGCAGGGCGTCAGGCTACACTGAAGCTTTCTTT. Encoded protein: CASRASGYTEAFF.

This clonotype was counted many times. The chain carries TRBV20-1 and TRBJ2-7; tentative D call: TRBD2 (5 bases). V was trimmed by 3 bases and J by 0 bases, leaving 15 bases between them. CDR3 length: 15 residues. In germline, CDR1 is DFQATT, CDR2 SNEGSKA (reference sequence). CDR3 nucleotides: TGCAGTGCTAGCGCGGAGGCAGCAGACTCCTACGAGCAGTACGTC. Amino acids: CSASAEAADSYEQYV.

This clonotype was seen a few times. The CDR3 coding sequence is TGTGCCAGCATCGAGGGGGGGGGGCCGATAGATACGCAGTATTTT. Translation: CASIEGGGPIDTQYF. The chain recombines TRBV12-3 or TRBV12-4 with TRBJ2-3; D may be TRBD2 (7 bases). V lost 7 bases and J 5 bases, leaving 19 bases between the germline ends. The CDR3 extends over 15 amino acids.

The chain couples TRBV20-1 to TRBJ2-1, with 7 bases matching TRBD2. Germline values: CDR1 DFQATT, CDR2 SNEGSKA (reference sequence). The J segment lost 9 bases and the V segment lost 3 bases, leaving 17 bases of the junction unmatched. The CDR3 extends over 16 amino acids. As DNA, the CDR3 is TGCAGTGCTAGCGCCCCCGGGACTACTCTTCACGGTGAGCAGTTCTTC. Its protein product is CSASAPGTTLHGEQFF.

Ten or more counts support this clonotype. In DNA, the CDR3 is TGCAGCGTCCACCTCCGGGGGGGGGAAGAGACCCAGTACTTC. Translation gives CSVHLRGGEETQYF. The chain carries TRBV29-1 and TRBJ2-5; 8 bases fit TRBD2. Germline V CDR1 and CDR2: SQVTM, ANQGSEA. The CDR3 sequence is 14 residues long. J was trimmed by 3 bases and V by 6 bases; bases with no gene match: 9.

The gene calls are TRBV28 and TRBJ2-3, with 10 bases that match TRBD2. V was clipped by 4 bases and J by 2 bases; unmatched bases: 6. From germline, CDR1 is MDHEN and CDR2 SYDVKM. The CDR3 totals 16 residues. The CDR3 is CASSSQSGGVTDTQYF. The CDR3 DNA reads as TGTGCCAGCAGTTCCCAAAGCGGGGGGGTCACAGATACGCAGTATTTT. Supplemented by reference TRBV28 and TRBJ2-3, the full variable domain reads DVKVTQSSRYLVKRTGEKVFLECVQDMDHENMFWYRQDPGLGLRLIYFSYDVKMKEKGDIPEGYSVSREKKERFSLILESASTNQTSMYLCASSSQSGGVTDTQYFGPGTRLTVL.

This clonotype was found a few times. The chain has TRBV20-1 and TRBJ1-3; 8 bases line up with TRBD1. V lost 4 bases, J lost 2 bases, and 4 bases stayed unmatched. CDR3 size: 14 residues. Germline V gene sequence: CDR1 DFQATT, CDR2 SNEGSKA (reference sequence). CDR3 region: CSAINRGAGNTIYF. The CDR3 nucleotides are TGCAGTGCTATTAACAGGGGGGCTGGAAACACCATATATTTT.

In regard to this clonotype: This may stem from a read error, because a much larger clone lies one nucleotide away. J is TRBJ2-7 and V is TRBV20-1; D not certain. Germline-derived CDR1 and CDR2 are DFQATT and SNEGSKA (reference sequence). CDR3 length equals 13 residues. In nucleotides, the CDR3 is TGCAGTGCTAGTAGCAGGCGCTCCTACGACCAGTACTTC. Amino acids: CSASSRRSYDQYF.

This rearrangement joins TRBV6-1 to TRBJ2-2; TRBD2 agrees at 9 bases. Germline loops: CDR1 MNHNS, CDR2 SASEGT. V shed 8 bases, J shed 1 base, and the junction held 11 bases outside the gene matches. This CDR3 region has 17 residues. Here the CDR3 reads CASPRVAGVLNTGELFF. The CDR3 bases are TGTGCCAGCCCGCGGGTAGCGGGGGTACTGAACACCGGGGAGCTGTTTTTT.

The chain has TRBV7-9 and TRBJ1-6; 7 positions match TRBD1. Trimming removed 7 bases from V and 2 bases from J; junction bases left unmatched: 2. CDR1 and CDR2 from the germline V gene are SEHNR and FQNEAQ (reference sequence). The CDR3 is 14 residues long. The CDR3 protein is CASKTGAYNSPLHF. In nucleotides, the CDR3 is TGTGCCAGCAAAACAGGGGCCTATAATTCACCCCTCCACTTT.

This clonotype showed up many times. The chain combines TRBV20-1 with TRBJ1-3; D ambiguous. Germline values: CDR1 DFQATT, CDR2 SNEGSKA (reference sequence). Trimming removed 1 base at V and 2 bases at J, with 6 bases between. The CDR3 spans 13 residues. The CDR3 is CSARAEAGNTIYF. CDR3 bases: TGCAGTGCTAGAGCTGAGGCTGGAAACACCATATATTTT.

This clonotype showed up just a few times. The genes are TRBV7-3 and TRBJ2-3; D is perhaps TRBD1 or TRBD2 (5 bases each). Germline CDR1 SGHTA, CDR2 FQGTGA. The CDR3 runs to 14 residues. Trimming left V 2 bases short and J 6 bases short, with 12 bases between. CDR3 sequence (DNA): TGTGCCAGCAGCTTAGGGGGTAGCGTGGATACGCAGTATTTT. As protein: CASSLGGSVDTQYF.

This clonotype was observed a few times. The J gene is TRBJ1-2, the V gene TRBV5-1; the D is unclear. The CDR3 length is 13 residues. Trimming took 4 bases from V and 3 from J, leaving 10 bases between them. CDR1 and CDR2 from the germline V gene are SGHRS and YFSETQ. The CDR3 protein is CASSPGLDYGYTF. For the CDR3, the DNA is TGCGCCAGCAGCCCGGGTCTGGACTATGGCTACACCTTC. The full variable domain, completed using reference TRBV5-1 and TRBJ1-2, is KAGVTQTPRYLIKTRGQQVTLSCSPISGHRSVSWYQQTPGQGLQFLFEYFSETQRNKGNFPGRFSGRQFSNSRSEMNVSTLELGDSALYLCASSPGLDYGYTFGSGTRLTVV.

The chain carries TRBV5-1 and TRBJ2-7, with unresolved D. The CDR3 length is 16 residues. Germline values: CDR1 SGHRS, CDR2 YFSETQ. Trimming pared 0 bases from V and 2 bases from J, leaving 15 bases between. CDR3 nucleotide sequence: TGCGCCAGCAGCTTGGGGCTATCGGATGAAACCTACGAGCAGTACGTC. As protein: CASSLGLSDETYEQYV.

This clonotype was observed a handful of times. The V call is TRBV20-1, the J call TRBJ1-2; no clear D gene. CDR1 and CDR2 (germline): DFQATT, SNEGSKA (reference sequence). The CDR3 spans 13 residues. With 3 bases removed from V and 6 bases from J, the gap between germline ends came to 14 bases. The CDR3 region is CSARRLLTNGYTF. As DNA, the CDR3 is TGCAGTGCTAGGCGTCTGCTAACTAATGGCTACACCTTC.

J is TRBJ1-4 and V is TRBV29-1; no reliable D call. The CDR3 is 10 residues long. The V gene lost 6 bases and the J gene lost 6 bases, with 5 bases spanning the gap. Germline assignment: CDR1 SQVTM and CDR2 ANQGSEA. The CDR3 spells CSVFDEKLFF. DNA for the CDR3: TGCAGCGTCTTTGATGAAAAACTGTTTTTT.